Listed below are T cell receptor beta chains from one sample, sequenced in a study of blood T cell repertoires in COVID-19. Clones were sequenced by immunoSEQ multiplex PCR, and TCRdb holds only the in-frame ones, with some missing. The table has tens of thousands of clones, 75% to 90% seen once; the top ten hold around 19%. The sample comprised peripheral blood. The receptors stem from a human donor in a cohort sampled during active COVID-19. Each CDR3 is given with its conserved first and last residue. A D gene is named only where the DNA matches it firmly. Part of the rows lack a size; the others show once, few, many or a class for expanded clones.

j_call | d_call | v_call | clone_size | cdr3_aa | cdr3_nt
TRBJ1-1 | NA | TRBV5-4 | NA | CASSFPQGRDGEAFF | TGTGCCAGCAGCTTCCCCCAGGGCAGGGATGGTGAGGCTTTCTTT
TRBJ1-2 | NA | TRBV12-3/TRBV12-4 | NA | CASRGDYYGYTF | TGTGCCAGCAGGGGGGACTACTATGGCTACACCTTC
TRBJ1-2 | NA | TRBV28 | NA | CASSFLLYGYTF | TGTGCCAGCAGTTTTCTACTGTATGGCTACACCTTC
TRBJ1-5 | TRBD1 | TRBV9 | NA | CASSVSGGGNQPQHF | TGTGCCAGCAGCGTATCAGGGGGCGGCAATCAGCCCCAGCATTTT
TRBJ2-7 | NA | TRBV5-1 | few | CASSLVAETYEQYF | TGCGCCAGCAGCTTGGTAGCAGAAACCTACGAGCAGTACTTC
TRBJ1-6 | NA | TRBV27 | NA | CASSRRGKPLHF | TGTGCCAGCAGTCGCAGGGGCAAGCCCCTCCACTTT
TRBJ2-5 | TRBD2 | TRBV9 | NA | CASSVGLAGSQETQYF | TGTGCCAGCAGCGTAGGACTAGCGGGGAGCCAAGAGACCCAGTACTTC
TRBJ2-1 | TRBD2 | TRBV18 | NA | CASSRAGSSRRFF | TGTGCCAGCTCACGAGCGGGGTCCTCCCGGAGGTTCTTC
TRBJ1-1 | TRBD1 | TRBV27 | NA | CASRTGAPGAEAFF | TGTGCCAGCCGGACAGGGGCCCCTGGGGCTGAAGCTTTCTTT
TRBJ1-6 | NA | TRBV6-5 | once | CASNSGSYNSPLHF | TGTGCCAGCAACAGCGGCTCCTATAATTCACCCCTCCACTTT
TRBJ2-7 | TRBD2 | TRBV10-2 | NA | CASRSGTLGSYEQYF | TGCGCCAGCAGGAGCGGGACGCTCGGGTCCTACGAGCAGTACTTC
TRBJ1-2 | TRBD1 | TRBV18 | NA | CASSPPTGTYGYTF | TGTGCCAGCTCACCACCGACAGGGACCTATGGCTACACCTTC
TRBJ2-7 | NA | TRBV27 | NA | CASSGGGGLLEQYF | TGTGCCAGCAGTGGGGGTGGGGGACTCCTCGAGCAGTACTTC
TRBJ2-1 | TRBD2 | TRBV2 | NA | CASSEGGVSGPPSFF | TGTGCCAGCAGTGAAGGTGGAGTTAGCGGGCCGCCCTCCTTCTTC
TRBJ2-7 | TRBD1 | TRBV30 | NA | CAWSKDRSYEQYF | TGTGCCTGGAGCAAGGACAGGTCCTACGAGCAGTACTTC
TRBJ2-2 | NA | TRBV5-6 | NA | CASSGAGGELFF | TGTGCCAGCAGCGGAGCGGGCGGGGAGCTGTTTTTT
TRBJ2-7 | TRBD2 | TRBV28 | NA | CASSLKGRREGSYF | TGTGCCAGCAGTTTAAAGGGGCGGCGGGAGGGTTCTTACTTC
TRBJ1-3 | NA | TRBV15 | once | CATQTGNTIYF | TGTGCCACCCAGACTGGAAACACCATATATTTT
TRBJ1-1 | NA | TRBV9 | NA | CASSVGGRGSTEAFF | TGTGCCAGCAGCGTAGGGGGGCGTGGGAGCACTGAAGCTTTCTTT
TRBJ2-7 | NA | TRBV9 | NA | CASGPSVDSEQYF | TGTGCCAGCGGCCCCTCGGTGGACTCCGAGCAGTACTTC
TRBJ1-2 | NA | TRBV28 | NA | CASTGETAYGYTF | TGTGCCAGCACAGGGGAGACTGCTTATGGCTACACCTTC
TRBJ1-4 | NA | TRBV9 | NA | CASSVSAGRDEKLFF | TGTGCCAGCAGCGTATCGGCAGGGAGGGACGAAAAACTGTTTTTT
TRBJ2-5 | TRBD2 | TRBV7-2 | NA | CASSERLAGGYQETQYF | TGTGCCAGCAGCGAACGCCTAGCGGGAGGATATCAAGAGACCCAGTACTTC
TRBJ1-1 | TRBD1 | TRBV6-5 | once | CASTGQGVPEAFF | TGTGCCAGCACGGGCCAGGGGGTCCCTGAAGCTTTCTTT
TRBJ1-5 | NA | TRBV18 | NA | CASSQRGGSNQPQHF | TGTGCCAGCTCGCAAAGGGGGGGGAGCAATCAGCCCCAGCATTTT
TRBJ1-2 | NA | TRBV30 | few | CAWSLSNYGYTF | TGTGCCTGGAGTTTATCTAACTATGGCTACACCTTC
TRBJ1-5 | NA | TRBV27 | NA | CASSLRGEAGNQPQHF | TGTGCCAGCAGTTTACGGGGGGAAGCCGGCAATCAGCCCCAGCATTTT
TRBJ2-1 | NA | TRBV5-1 | once | CASSETYRTFGGREQFF | TGCGCCAGCAGCGAAACTTACCGGACCTTCGGGGGGCGAGAGCAGTTCTTC
TRBJ1-1 | NA | TRBV12-2 | NA | CASRLVRDRGVDTEAFF | TGTGCAAGTCGCTTAGTCCGGGACAGGGGTGTGGACACTGAAGCTTTCTTT
TRBJ2-5 | NA | TRBV28 | once | CASRGQGRETQYF | TGTGCCAGCAGAGGGCAGGGGCGAGAGACCCAGTACTTC
TRBJ2-5 | NA | TRBV7-9 | NA | CASSFGGQETQYF | TGTGCCAGCAGCTTTGGGGGCCAGGAGACCCAGTACTTC
TRBJ2-7 | TRBD2 | TRBV2 | NA | CASRRGRDSYEQYF | TGTGCCAGCAGACGCGGGAGGGACTCCTACGAGCAGTACTTC
TRBJ2-7 | NA | TRBV7-2 | NA | CASSLGEAGEQYF | TGTGCCAGCAGCTTAGGGGAGGCGGGAGAGCAGTACTTC
TRBJ2-7 | NA | TRBV24-1 | once | CATSSTSQGDEQYF | TGTGCCACCAGTAGTACTAGCCAAGGGGACGAGCAGTACTTC
TRBJ1-3 | TRBD1 | TRBV5-1 | NA | CASSPGGTGFGNTIYF | TGCGCCAGCAGCCCCGGAGGGACAGGGTTCGGAAACACCATATATTTT
TRBJ1-2 | NA | TRBV5-1 | NA | CASSSTGFRRDYGYTF | TGCGCCAGCAGCTCCACAGGGTTCCGTAGGGATTATGGCTACACCTTC
TRBJ2-6 | NA | TRBV5-1 | NA | CASSLVGPGANVLTF | TGCGCCAGCAGCTTGGTGGGGCCCGGGGCCAACGTCCTGACTTTC
TRBJ2-5 | NA | TRBV15 | once | CATSREGLASAETQYF | TGTGCCACCAGCAGAGAAGGGTTGGCTAGCGCGGAGACCCAGTACTTC
TRBJ2-7 | NA | TRBV7-8 | NA | CASSPSPLGGYEQYF | TGTGCCAGCAGCCCATCGCCTTTGGGGGGATACGAGCAGTACTTC
TRBJ2-7 | TRBD1 | TRBV10-3 | NA | CAIRSTGTGKRYEQYF | TGTGCCATCAGGTCTACCGGGACAGGGAAACGCTACGAGCAGTACTTC
TRBJ2-7 | TRBD2 | TRBV7-9 | NA | CASSLPRGGAGYEQYF | TGTGCCAGCAGCCTCCCCCGCGGGGGTGCAGGGTACGAGCAGTACTTC
TRBJ2-7 | NA | TRBV28 | NA | CASFGLLSYEQYF | TGTGCCAGCTTTGGCCTCCTCTCCTACGAGCAGTACTTC
TRBJ1-1 | NA | TRBV20-1 | NA | CSASSHSQFTEAFF | TGCAGTGCTAGTTCCCACAGCCAATTCACTGAAGCTTTCTTT
TRBJ1-1 | NA | TRBV12-3/TRBV12-4 | NA | CASSGHLNTEAFF | TGTGCCAGCAGTGGACACCTGAACACTGAAGCTTTCTTT
TRBJ1-5 | NA | TRBV3-1/TRBV3-2 | NA | CASSQDSGVPQPQHF | TGTGCCAGCAGCCAAGATTCGGGGGTTCCTCAGCCCCAGCATTTT
TRBJ2-5 | TRBD2 | TRBV2 | NA | CASSELAGFQETQYF | TGTGCCAGCAGTGAACTAGCGGGATTCCAAGAGACCCAGTACTTC
TRBJ1-2 | TRBD1 | TRBV5-1 | NA | CASSPGTGPHGYTF | TGCGCCAGCAGCCCTGGGACAGGGCCCCATGGCTACACCTTC
TRBJ2-3 | NA | TRBV7-2 | NA | CASSLRPGPDTQYF | TGTGCCAGCAGCTTAAGGCCGGGTCCAGATACGCAGTATTTT
TRBJ2-7 | NA | TRBV5-1 | NA | CASRSTGYEQYF | TGCGCCAGCAGATCAACAGGCTACGAGCAGTACTTC
TRBJ1-6 | TRBD1 | TRBV2 | NA | CASSWDRGQQSPLHF | TGTGCCAGCAGCTGGGACAGGGGGCAGCAGTCACCCCTCCACTTT